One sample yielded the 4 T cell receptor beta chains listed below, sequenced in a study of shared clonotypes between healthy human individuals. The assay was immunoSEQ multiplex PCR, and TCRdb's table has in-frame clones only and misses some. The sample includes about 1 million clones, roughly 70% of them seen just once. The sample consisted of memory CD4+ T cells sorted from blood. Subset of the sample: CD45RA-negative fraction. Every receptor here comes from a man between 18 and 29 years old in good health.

In DNA, the CDR3 is TGCGCCAGCTACACCACGGGGAGCGCGGGGAATGAGCAGTTCTTC. Amino acid sequence: CASYTTGSAGNEQFF. The chain uses TRBV5-1 and TRBJ2-1, with D perhaps TRBD2 (6 bases). The CDR3 consists of 15 residues. Trimming pared 7 bases from V and 7 bases from J, leaving 21 bases between. Germline V gene sequence: CDR1 SGHRS, CDR2 YFSETQ.

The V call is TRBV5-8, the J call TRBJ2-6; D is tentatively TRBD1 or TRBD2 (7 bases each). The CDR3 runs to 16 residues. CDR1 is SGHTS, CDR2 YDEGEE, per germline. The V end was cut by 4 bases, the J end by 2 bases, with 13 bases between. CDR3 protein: CASSQGGATGANVLTF. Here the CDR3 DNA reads TGTGCCAGCAGCCAGGGGGGGGCAACTGGGGCCAACGTCCTGACTTTC.

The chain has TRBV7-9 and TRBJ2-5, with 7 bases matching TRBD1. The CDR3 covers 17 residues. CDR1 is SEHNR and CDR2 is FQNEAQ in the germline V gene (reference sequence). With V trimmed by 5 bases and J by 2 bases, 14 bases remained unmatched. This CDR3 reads CASSTRDSGRFQETQYF. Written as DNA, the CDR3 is TGTGCCAGCAGCACGAGGGACAGCGGACGTTTTCAAGAGACCCAGTACTTC.

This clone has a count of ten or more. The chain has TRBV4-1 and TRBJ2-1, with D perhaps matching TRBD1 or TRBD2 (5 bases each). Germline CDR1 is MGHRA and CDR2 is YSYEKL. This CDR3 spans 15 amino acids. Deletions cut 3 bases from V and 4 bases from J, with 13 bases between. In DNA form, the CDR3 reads TGCGCCAGCAGCCAGGGGCCGGGGCTTTACAATGAGCAGTTCTTC. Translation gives CASSQGPGLYNEQFF.